The T cell receptor (beta chain) under discussion was sequenced for a study of T cells after yellow fever vaccination. General study points: The study noted that FACS-sorted repertoires could contain abundant clonotypes contaminating from the bulk population. A weaker but faster secondary response was observed, peaking on day 5 versus 15. Researchers noted that a small share of clonotypes showed up in both CD4 and CD8 compartments.

V lost 2 bases, J lost 2 bases, and 8 bases stayed unmatched. This CDR3 spans 17 amino acids. Germline V gene data show CDR1 as SGHRS and CDR2 as YFSETQ. Production of TCR cDNA was by 5'RACE template switching, which also added a universal primer site and UMIs. One entry per CDR3 protein, called by TCRdb with MiXCR from the 5' RACE reads. The sample contains 250,000 to 300,000 distinct CDR3 sequences, 5.2% of which appear only once. In its sample, this clonotype was seen a few times. Its specificity is not known. This sequence joins TRBV5-1 and TRBJ2-3, with TRBD2 matching 10 bases. The sequencing used CD4+ T cells sorted from PBMCs, collected on the day of the yellow fever booster vaccination. This clonotype originated in a man aged 18 to 30 who received the YFV17D yellow fever vaccine. The CDR3 sequence: CASSFPLAGALTDTQYF. CDR3 in DNA: TGCGCCAGCAGCTTTCCCCTAGCGGGGGCCCTCACAGATACGCAGTATTTT. Full variable domain (outside the CDR3, taken from reference TRBV5-1 and TRBJ2-3): KAGVTQTPRYLIKTRGQQVTLSCSPISGHRSVSWYQQTPGQGLQFLFEYFSETQRNKGNFPGRFSGRQFSNSRSEMNVSTLELGDSALYLCASSFPLAGALTDTQYFGPGTRLTVL.